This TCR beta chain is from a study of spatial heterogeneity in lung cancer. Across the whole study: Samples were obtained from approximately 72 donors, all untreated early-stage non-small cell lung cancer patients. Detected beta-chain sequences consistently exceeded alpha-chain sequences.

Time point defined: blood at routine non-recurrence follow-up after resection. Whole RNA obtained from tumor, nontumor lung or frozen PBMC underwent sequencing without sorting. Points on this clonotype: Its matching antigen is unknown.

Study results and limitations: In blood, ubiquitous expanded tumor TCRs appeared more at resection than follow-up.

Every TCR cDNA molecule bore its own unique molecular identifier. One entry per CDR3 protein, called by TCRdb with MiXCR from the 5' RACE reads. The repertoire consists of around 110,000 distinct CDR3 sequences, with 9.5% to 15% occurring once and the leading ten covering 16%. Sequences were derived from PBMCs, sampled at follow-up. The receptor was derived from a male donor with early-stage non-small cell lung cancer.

The CDR3 DNA reads TGTGCCAGCAGCCAGCTTACTAGCGGGGGGGCGGATGAGCAGTTCTTC. It is translated as CASSQLTSGGADEQFF. V gene TRBV3-1 combines with J gene TRBJ2-1; 13 bases agree with TRBD2. Germline V lookup: CDR1 LGHDT, CDR2 YNNKEL (reference sequence). This CDR3 comprises 16 residues. V trimming: 3 bases; J trimming: 8 bases; junction bases outside the gene matches: 7.